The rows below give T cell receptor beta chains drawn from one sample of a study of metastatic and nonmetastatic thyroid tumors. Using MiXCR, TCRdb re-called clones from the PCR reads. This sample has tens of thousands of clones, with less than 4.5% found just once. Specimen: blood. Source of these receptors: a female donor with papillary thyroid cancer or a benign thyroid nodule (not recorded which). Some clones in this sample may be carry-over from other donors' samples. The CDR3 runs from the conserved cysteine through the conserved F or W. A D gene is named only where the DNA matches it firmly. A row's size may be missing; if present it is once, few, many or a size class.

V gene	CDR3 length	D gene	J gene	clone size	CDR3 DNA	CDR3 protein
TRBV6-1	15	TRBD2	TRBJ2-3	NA	TGTGTCAGCAGTGAAGAGCGGGGGGGCCCAGATACGCAATATTTT	CVSSEERGGPDTQYF
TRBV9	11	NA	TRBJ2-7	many	TGTGCCAGCGGCAACCTCTACGAGCAGTACTTC	CASGNLYEQYF
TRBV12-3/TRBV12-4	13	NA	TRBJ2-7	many	TGTGCCAGCAGGGCAGGGACCCGGTACGAGCAGTACTTC	CASRAGTRYEQYF
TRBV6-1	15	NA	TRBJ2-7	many	TGTGCCAGCCGACCCGGACCAAACCTAAATTACGAGCAGTACTTC	CASRPGPNLNYEQYF
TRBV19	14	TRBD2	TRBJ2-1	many	TGTGCCAGTACCGACTGGGGACTAATCGATGAGCAGTTCTTC	CASTDWGLIDEQFF
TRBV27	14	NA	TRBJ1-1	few	TGTGCCAGCAGGGACCTCGTCAGGAACACTGAAGCTTTCTTT	CASRDLVRNTEAFF
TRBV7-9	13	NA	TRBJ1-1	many	TGTGCCAGCACCGGACTTCCGAACACTGAAGCTTTCTTT	CASTGLPNTEAFF
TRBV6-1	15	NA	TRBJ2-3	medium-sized	TGTGCCAGCAGTGATTTTCTTTCTAGCACAGATACGCAGTATTTT	CASSDFLSSTDTQYF
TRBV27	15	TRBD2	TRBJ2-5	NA	TGTGCCAGCATGAGGGGCGGGAGGGCCGACGAGACCCAGAACTTC	CASMRGGRADETQNF
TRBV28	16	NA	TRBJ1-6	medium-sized	TGTGCCAGCAGCCAACTTCCCGGACAGTTTAATTCACCCCTCCACTTT	CASSQLPGQFNSPLHF
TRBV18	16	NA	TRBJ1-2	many	TGTGCCAGCTCACTCGAACGGGGTGTAGCTAACTATGGCTACACCTTC	CASSLERGVANYGYTF
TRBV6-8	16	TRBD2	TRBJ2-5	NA	TGTGTCACCTCCAGCGGGAGTGCCATAGTCGGAGAGACCCAGTACTTC	CVTSSGSAIVGETQYF